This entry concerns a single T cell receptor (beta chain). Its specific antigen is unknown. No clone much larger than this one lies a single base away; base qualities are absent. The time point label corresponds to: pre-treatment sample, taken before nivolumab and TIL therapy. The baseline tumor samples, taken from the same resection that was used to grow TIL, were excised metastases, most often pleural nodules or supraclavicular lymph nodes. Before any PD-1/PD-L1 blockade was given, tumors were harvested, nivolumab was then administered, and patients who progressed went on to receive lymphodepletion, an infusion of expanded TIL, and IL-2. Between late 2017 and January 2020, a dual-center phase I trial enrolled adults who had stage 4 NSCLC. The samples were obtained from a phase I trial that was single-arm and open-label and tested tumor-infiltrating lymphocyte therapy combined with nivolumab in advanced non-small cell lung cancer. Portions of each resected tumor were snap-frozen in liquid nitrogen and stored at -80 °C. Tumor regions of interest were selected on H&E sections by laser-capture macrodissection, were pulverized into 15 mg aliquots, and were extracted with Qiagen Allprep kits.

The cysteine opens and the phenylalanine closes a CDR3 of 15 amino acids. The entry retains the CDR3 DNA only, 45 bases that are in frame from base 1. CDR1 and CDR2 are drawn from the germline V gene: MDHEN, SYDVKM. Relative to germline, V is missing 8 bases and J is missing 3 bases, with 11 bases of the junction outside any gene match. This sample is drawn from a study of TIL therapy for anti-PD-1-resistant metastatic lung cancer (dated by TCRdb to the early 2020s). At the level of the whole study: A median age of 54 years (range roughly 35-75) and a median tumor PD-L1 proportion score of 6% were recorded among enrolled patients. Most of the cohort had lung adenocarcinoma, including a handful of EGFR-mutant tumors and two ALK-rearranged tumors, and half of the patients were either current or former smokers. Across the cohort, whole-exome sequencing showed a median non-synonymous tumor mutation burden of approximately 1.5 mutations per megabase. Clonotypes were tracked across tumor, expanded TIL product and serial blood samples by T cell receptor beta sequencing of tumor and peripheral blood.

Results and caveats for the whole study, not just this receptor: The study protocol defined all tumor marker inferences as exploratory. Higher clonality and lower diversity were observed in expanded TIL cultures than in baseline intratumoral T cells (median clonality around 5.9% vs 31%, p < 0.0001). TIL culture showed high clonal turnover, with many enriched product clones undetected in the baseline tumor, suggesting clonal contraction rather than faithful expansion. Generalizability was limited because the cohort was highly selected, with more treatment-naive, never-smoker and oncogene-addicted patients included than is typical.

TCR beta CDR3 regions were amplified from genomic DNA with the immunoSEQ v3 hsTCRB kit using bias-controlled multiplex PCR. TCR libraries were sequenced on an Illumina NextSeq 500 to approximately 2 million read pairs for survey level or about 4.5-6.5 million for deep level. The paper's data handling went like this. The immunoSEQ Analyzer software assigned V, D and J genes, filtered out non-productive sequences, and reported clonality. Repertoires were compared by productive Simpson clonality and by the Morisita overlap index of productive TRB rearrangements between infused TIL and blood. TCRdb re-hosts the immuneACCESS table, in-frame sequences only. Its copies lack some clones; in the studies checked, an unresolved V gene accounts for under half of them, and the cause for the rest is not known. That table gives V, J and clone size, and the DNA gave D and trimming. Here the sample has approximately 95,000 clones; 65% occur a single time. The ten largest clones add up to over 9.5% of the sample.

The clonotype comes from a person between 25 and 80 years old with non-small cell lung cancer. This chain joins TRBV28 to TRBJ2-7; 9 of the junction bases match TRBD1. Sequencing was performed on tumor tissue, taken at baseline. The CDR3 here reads CASLGHPTGGYEQYF. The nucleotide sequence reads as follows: TGTGCCAGCCTCGGCCACCCGACAGGGGGCTACGAGCAGTACTTC. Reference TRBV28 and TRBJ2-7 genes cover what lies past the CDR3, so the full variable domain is DVKVTQSSRYLVKRTGEKVFLECVQDMDHENMFWYRQDPGLGLRLIYFSYDVKMKEKGDIPEGYSVSREKKERFSLILESASTNQTSMYLCASLGHPTGGYEQYFGPGTRLTVT.